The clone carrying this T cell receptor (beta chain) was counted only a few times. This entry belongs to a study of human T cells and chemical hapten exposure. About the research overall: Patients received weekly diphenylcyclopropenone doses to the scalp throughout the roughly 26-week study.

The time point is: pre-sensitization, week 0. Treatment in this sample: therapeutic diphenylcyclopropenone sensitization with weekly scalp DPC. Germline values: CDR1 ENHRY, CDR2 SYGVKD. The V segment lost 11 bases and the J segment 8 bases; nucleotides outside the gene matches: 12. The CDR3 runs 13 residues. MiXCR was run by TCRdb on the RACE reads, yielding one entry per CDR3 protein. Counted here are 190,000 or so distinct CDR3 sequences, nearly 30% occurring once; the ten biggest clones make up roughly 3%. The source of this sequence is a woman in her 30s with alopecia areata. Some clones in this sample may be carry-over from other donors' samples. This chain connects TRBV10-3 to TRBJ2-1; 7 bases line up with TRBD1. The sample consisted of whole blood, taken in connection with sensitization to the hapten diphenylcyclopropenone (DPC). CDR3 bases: TGTGCCCTCCAGGGGGATTCGGCCGATGAGCAGTTCTTC. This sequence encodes CALQGDSADEQFF.